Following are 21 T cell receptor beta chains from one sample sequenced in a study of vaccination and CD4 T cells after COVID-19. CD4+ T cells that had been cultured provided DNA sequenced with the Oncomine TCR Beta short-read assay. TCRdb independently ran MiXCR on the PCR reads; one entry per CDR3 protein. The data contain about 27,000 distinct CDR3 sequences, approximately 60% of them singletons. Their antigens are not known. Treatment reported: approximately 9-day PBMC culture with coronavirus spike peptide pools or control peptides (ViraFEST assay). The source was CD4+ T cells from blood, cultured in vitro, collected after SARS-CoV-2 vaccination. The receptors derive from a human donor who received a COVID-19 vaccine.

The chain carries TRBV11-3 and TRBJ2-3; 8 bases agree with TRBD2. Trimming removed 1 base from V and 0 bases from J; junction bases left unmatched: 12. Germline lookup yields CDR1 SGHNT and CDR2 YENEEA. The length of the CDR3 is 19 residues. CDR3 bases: TGTGCCAGCAGCTTAGTTTTCCAGCGGGGGAGTTCTAGCACAGATACGCAGTATTTT. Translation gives CASSLVFQRGSSSTDTQYF.

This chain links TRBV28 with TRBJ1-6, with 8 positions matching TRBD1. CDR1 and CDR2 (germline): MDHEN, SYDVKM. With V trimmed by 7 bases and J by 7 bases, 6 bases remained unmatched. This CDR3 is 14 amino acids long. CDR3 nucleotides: TGTGCCAGCACTCGGACAGGGATGAATTCACCCCTCCACTTT. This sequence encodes CASTRTGMNSPLHF.

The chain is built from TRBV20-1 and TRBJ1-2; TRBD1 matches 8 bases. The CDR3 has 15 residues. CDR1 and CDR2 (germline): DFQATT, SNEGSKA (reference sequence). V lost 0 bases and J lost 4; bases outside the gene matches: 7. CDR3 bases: TGCAGTGCTAGAGATCAAGGACAGGGCAGCTATGGCTACACCTTC. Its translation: CSARDQGQGSYGYTF.

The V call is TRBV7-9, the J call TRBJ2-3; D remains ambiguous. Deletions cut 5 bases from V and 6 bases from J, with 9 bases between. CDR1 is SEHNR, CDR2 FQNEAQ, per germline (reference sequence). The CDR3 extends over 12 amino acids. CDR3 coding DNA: TGTGCCAGCAGCGTAAACATGGATACGCAGTATTTT. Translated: CASSVNMDTQYF.

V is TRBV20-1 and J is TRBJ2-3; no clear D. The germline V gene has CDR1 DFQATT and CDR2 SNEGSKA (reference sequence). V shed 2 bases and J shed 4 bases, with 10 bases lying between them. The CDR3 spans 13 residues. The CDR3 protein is CSARRDGSDTQYF. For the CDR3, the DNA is TGCAGTGCTAGACGAGACGGATCAGATACGCAGTATTTT.

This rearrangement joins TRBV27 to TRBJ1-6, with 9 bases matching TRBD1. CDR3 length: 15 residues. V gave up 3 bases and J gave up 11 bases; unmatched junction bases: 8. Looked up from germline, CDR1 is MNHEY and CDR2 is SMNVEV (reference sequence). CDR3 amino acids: CASSFSPGTGPPLHF. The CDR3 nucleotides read TGTGCCAGCAGTTTTAGTCCCGGGACAGGGCCACCCCTCCACTTT.

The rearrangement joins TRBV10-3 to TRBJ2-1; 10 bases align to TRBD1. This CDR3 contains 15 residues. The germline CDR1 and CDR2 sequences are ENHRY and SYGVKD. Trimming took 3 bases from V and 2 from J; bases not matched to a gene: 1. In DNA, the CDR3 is TGTGCCATCAGTGATGGGACAGGGGCCTACAATGAGCAGTTCTTC. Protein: CAISDGTGAYNEQFF.

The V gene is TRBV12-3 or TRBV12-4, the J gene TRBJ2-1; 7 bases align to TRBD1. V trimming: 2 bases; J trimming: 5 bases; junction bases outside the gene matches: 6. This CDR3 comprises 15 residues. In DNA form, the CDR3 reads TGTGCCAGCAGTTTAATGGGACAGAGAAACAATGAGCAGTTCTTC. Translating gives CASSLMGQRNNEQFF.

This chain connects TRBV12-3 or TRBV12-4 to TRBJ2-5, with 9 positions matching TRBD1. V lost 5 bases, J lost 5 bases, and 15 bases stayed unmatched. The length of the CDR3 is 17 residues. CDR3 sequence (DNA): TGTGCCAGCAGTATCTCCGGGACAGGGACGAAGGGGGAGACCCAGTACTTC. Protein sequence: CASSISGTGTKGETQYF.

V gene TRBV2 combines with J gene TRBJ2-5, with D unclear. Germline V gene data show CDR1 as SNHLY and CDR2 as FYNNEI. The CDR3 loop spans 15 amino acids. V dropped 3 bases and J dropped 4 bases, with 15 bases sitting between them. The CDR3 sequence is CASSDSSETLETQYF. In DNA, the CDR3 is TGTGCCAGCAGTGACTCCTCCGAGACTTTAGAGACCCAGTACTTC.

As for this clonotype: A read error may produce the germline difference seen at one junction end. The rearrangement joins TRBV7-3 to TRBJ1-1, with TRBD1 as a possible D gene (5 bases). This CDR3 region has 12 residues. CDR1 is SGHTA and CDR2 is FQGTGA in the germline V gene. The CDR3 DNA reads TGTGCCAGCACGCAGGGACCGACTGAGGCTTTCTTT. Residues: CASTQGPTEAFF.

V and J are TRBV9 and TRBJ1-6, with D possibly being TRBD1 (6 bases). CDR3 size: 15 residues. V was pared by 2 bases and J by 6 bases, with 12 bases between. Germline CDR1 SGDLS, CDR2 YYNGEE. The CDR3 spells CASSVSSGANSPLHF. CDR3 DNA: TGTGCCAGCAGCGTCTCTTCAGGGGCTAATTCACCCCTCCACTTT.

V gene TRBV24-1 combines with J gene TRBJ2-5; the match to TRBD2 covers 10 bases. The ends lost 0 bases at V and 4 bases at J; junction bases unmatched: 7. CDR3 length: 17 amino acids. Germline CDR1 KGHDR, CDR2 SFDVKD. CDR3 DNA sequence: TGTGCCACCAGTGATTTGCCTAGCGGGGGTAACGGAGAGACCCAGTACTTC. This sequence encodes CATSDLPSGGNGETQYF.

DNA for the CDR3: TGTGCCAGCAGTGGACAGGGGGGCCGAGCTAACTATGGCTACACCTTC. This encodes CASSGQGGRANYGYTF. The chain has TRBV2 and TRBJ1-2, with TRBD1 identical over 9 bases. This CDR3 is built from 16 residues. In germline, CDR1 is SNHLY, CDR2 FYNNEI. Trimming took 4 bases from V and 0 from J; bases not matched to a gene: 6. Complete variable domain (other parts from reference TRBV2 and TRBJ1-2): EPEVTQTPSHQVTQMGQEVILRCVPISNHLYFYWYRQILGQKVEFLVSFYNNEISEKSEIFDDQFSVERPDGSNFTLKIRSTKLEDSAMYFCASSGQGGRANYGYTFGSGTRLTVV.

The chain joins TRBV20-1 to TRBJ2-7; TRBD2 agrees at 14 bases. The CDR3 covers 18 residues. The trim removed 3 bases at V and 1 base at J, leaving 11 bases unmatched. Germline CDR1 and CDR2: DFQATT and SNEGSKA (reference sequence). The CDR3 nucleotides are TGCAGTGCTAGCGCCCCGGGACTAGCGGGGGTACTATCCTACGAGCAGTACTTC. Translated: CSASAPGLAGVLSYEQYF.

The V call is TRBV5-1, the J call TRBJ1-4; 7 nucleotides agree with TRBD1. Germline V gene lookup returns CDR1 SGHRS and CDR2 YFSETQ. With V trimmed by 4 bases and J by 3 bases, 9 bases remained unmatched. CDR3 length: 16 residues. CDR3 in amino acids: CASSPQGTEANEKLFF. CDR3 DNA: TGCGCCAGCAGCCCACAGGGGACGGAGGCTAATGAAAAACTGTTTTTT.

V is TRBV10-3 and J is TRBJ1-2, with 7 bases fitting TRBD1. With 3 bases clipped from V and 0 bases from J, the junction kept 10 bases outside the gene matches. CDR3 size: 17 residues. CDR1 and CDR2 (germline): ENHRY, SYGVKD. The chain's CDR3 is CAISDTVRTGPNYGYTF. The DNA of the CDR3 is TGTGCCATCAGTGACACCGTGAGGACAGGTCCTAACTATGGCTACACCTTC.

CDR3 protein: CSARKTPLFYGYTF. DNA for the CDR3: TGCAGTGCTAGAAAAACCCCCCTATTCTATGGCTACACCTTC. The genes are TRBV20-1 and TRBJ1-2; no firm D call. Trimming stripped 2 bases from V and 4 bases from J, with 14 bases between. The CDR3 totals 14 residues. Germline lookup yields CDR1 DFQATT and CDR2 SNEGSKA (reference sequence).

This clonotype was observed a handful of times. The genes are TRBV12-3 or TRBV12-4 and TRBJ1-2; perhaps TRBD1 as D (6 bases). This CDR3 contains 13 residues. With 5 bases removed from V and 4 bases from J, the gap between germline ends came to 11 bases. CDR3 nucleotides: TGTGCCAGCAGTCCAGACAGGACCTATGGCTACACCTTC. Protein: CASSPDRTYGYTF.

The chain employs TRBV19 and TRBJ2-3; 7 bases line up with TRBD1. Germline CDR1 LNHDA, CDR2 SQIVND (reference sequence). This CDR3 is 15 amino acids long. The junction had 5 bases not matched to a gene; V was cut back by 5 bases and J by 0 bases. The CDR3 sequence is CASSFRDSSTDTQYF. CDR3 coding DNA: TGTGCCAGTAGTTTTCGGGACAGTAGCACAGATACGCAGTATTTT.

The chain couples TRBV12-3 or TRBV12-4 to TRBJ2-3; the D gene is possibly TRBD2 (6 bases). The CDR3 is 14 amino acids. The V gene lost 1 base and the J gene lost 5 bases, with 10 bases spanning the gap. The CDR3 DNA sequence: TGTGCCAGCAGTTTAGGGGGGAGGAAAGATACGCAGTATTTT. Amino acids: CASSLGGRKDTQYF.